These 5 T cell receptor beta chains were all obtained from the same sample, sequenced in a study of cytomegalovirus exposure and HLA in healthy donors (dated by TCRdb to about 2017). Library creation used the immunoSEQ multiplex PCR assay. The multiplex PCR relied on a mix of 60 forward primers for TCR Vbeta segments and 13 reverse primers for TCR Jbeta segments. Imported from immuneACCESS, the table was reduced by TCRdb to in-frame sequences with V and J called. These copies leave out some clones; in studies compared against another copy, an unresolved V gene accounts for under half, and the cause of the remainder is not known. Within this sample are roughly 170,000 clones, with roughly 88% of them counted one time only. The ten top clones hold 1.2% of the sample. The sequenced material came from PBMCs. These receptors all stem from a girl aged 2 to 10 in good health and CMV-seropositive.

This chain uses TRBV9 with TRBJ2-1; 11 nucleotides align to TRBD2. V was pared by 0 bases and J by 9 bases, with 2 bases of the junction left unmatched. The germline V gene has CDR1 SGDLS and CDR2 YYNGEE. The CDR3 has 14 residues. CDR3 protein: CASSVVGLAGEQFF. CDR3 in DNA: TGTGCCAGCAGCGTAGTCGGACTAGCGGGTGAGCAGTTCTTC.

The rearrangement joins TRBV14 to TRBJ2-7, with unresolved D. Germline-derived CDR1 and CDR2 are SGHDN and FVKESK. The CDR3 length is 11 residues. Trimming left V 1 base short and J 7 bases short, with 5 bases between. The CDR3 sequence is CASSQAFEQYF. In DNA form, the CDR3 reads TGTGCCAGCAGCCAAGCGTTTGAGCAGTACTTC.

The chain is built from TRBV25-1 and TRBJ1-2; D is perhaps TRBD1 (6 bases). This CDR3 has 15 amino acids. The ends were cut back, 2 bases at V and 6 bases at J, with 16 bases in the middle. CDR1 MGHDK and CDR2 SYGVNS come from the germline V gene. In DNA, the CDR3 is TGTGCCAGCAGTGAACCCCCCGCAGGGGTCGATGGCTACACCTTC. Its translation: CASSEPPAGVDGYTF.

CDR3 in DNA: TGTGCCGGACTCGGGCAAGAGACCCAGTACTTC. It codes for CAGLGQETQYF. The chain carries TRBV30 and TRBJ2-5; tentatively, D is TRBD2 (5 bases). Trimming stripped 8 bases from V and 2 bases from J, with 9 bases between. CDR3 length equals 11 residues. Germline CDR1 is GTSNPN and CDR2 is SVGIG (reference sequence).

The V and J genes are TRBV9 and TRBJ2-1, with 12 bases lining up with TRBD2. The germline V gene encodes CDR1 SGDLS and CDR2 YYNGEE. Losses at the gene ends were 3 bases for V and 8 bases for J; bases not matched to a gene: 15. The CDR3 extends over 18 amino acids. In DNA, the CDR3 is TGTGCCAGCAGCGACCCGACTAGCGGGAGTTCTTCGTGGGATGAGCAGTTCTTC. This translates into CASSDPTSGSSSWDEQFF.